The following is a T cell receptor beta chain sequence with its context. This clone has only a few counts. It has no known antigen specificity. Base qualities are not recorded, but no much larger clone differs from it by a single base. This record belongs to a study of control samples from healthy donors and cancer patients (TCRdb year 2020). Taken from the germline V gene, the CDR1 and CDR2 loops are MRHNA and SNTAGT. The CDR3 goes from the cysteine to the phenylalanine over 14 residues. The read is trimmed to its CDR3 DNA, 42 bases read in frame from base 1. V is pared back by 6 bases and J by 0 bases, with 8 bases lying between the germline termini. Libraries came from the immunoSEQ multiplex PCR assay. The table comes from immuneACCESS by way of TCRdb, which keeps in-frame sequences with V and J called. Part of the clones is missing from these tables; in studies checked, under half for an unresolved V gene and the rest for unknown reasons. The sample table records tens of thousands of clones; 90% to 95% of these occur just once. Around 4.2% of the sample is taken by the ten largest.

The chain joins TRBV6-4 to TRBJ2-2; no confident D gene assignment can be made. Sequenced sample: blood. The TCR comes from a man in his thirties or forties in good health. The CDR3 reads CASRAQTNTGELFF. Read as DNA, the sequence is TGTGCCAGCAGGGCCCAAACGAACACCGGGGAGCTGTTTTTT.